This passage covers 31 T cell receptor beta chains from one sample sequenced in a study of fetal regulatory T cell absence and autoimmunity. Sequenced by immunoSEQ multiplex PCR; TCRdb stores in-frame clones only, minus some. Of more than 90,000 clones detected, roughly 70% appear once; the ten largest clones hold about 2.1%. The sequenced sample consisted of pancreas tissue. Receptor source: a male donor with IPEX syndrome.

The V gene is TRBV4-3, the J gene TRBJ1-2; a possible D gene is TRBD1 (5 bases). Trimming took off 0 bases at V and 12 bases at J, with 20 bases between the two ends. Germline CDR1 is LGHNA and CDR2 is YSLEER. The CDR3 covers 15 residues. CDR3 loop: CASSQDPRGGTKHTF. CDR3 DNA sequence: TGCGCCAGCAGCCAAGATCCCCGGGGGGGAACTAAGCACACCTTC.

The J gene is TRBJ2-7, the V gene TRBV6-1; possibly TRBD1 or TRBD2 for D (5 bases each). V lost 2 bases, J lost 2 bases, and 10 bases lay in between. Germline V gene sequence: CDR1 MNHNS, CDR2 SASEGT. The CDR3 runs 14 residues. CDR3 protein: CASSELGVPYEQYF. The CDR3, as DNA: TGTGCCAGCAGTGAACTGGGGGTCCCCTACGAGCAGTACTTC.

This clone was recorded a few times. The chain recombines TRBV9 with TRBJ2-7; a possible D gene is TRBD2 (5 bases). Per the germline V gene, CDR1 is SGDLS and CDR2 is YYNGEE. The CDR3 is 14 amino acids. Trimming left V 4 bases short and J 4 bases short, with 15 bases between. This CDR3 reads CASSPRSSGYEQYF. CDR3 coding DNA: TGTGCCAGCAGCCCCCGCAGCTCGGGATACGAGCAGTACTTC.

V and J are TRBV7-9 and TRBJ2-7, with 11 positions matching TRBD2. Looked up from germline, CDR1 is SEHNR and CDR2 is FQNEAQ (reference sequence). J lost 0 bases, V lost 4 bases, and 2 bases had no gene match. The CDR3 extends over 15 amino acids. CDR3 nucleotides: TGTGCCAGCAGCTCCGGGACTAGCGGCTCCTACGAGCAGTACTTC. Amino acids: CASSSGTSGSYEQYF.

The rearrangement uses TRBV30 and TRBJ2-1, with D perhaps given as TRBD1 or TRBD2 (5 bases each). Germline CDR1 GTSNPN, CDR2 SVGIG (reference sequence). The CDR3 extends over 13 amino acids. V gave up 3 bases and J gave up 10 bases, with 16 bases separating them. The CDR3 reads CAWSLGASSEQFF. The CDR3 DNA is TGTGCCTGGAGCCTCGGGGCATCAAGCGAGCAGTTCTTC.

The chain has TRBV4-2 and TRBJ2-3, with 8 bases that match TRBD2. The ends lost 1 base at V and 6 bases at J; junction bases unmatched: 9. This CDR3 is 16 amino acids long. From germline, CDR1 is LGHNA and CDR2 YNFKEQ. The CDR3 bases are TGTGCCAGCAGCCAAGTTGTCCGGGAGGGCCCTGATACGCAGTATTTT. Encoded protein: CASSQVVREGPDTQYF.

The chain combines TRBV6-6 with TRBJ2-7; D unresolved. The germline V and J ends were trimmed by 6 bases and 0 bases, with 9 bases remaining between them. This CDR3 has 13 amino acids. CDR1 is MNHNY and CDR2 is SVGAGI in the germline V gene (reference sequence). Here the CDR3 DNA reads TGTGCCAGCAGGGCATACAGCTCCTACGAGCAGTACTTC. This encodes CASRAYSSYEQYF.

The chain employs TRBV4-3 and TRBJ2-2; TRBD2 aligns across 12 bases. The CDR3 is 18 amino acids. From germline, CDR1 is LGHNA and CDR2 YSLEER. V was pared by 0 bases and J by 4 bases, with 6 bases of the junction left unmatched. This CDR3 is CASSQDSLAGGITGELFF. CDR3 bases: TGCGCCAGCAGCCAAGATAGTCTAGCGGGGGGGATCACCGGGGAGCTGTTTTTT.

The chain's CDR3 is CASSQVEERGYRGSYEQYF. The CDR3, as DNA: TGCGCCAGCAGCCAAGTAGAGGAGAGAGGGTACAGGGGATCCTACGAGCAGTACTTC. The chain uses TRBV4-1 and TRBJ2-7, with 7 positions matching TRBD1. The CDR3 consists of 19 residues. Germline V CDR1 and CDR2: MGHRA, YSYEKL. V lost 1 base to trimming and J lost 1 base; unmatched junction nucleotides: 16.

This clone appeared a few times. This chain connects TRBV18 to TRBJ2-7; possibly TRBD1 or TRBD2 for D (5 bases each). This CDR3 has 15 amino acids. The V gene's germline CDR1 is KGHSH and CDR2 LQKENI. The V end lost 6 bases, the J end lost 1 base, and 16 bases lay between the germline ends. CDR3: CASSPRDGRSYEQYF. The CDR3, as DNA: TGTGCCAGCTCCCCTCGGGACGGGCGATCCTACGAGCAGTACTTC.

V gene TRBV5-1 combines with J gene TRBJ2-7; 7 nucleotides match TRBD1. The CDR3 length is 14 residues. With 2 bases clipped from V and 3 bases from J, the junction kept 5 bases outside the gene matches. Germline V CDR1 and CDR2: SGHRS, YFSETQ. CDR3 sequence reads: CASSFDRAGYEQYF. CDR3 bases: TGCGCCAGCAGCTTCGACAGGGCGGGCTACGAGCAGTACTTC.

The gene calls are TRBV9 and TRBJ2-2, with D hard to call. In germline, CDR1 is SGDLS, CDR2 YYNGEE. Trimming stripped 0 bases from V and 5 bases from J, with 5 bases between. This CDR3 spans 13 amino acids. The CDR3 is CASSVGDTGELFF. The CDR3 DNA reads TGTGCCAGCAGCGTAGGGGATACCGGGGAGCTGTTTTTT.

The chain employs TRBV5-4 and TRBJ2-1, with D uncertain. Trimming pared 4 bases from V and 3 bases from J, leaving 11 bases between. The CDR3 extends over 14 amino acids. Germline V gene lookup returns CDR1 SGHNT and CDR2 YYREEE (reference sequence). The CDR3 nucleotides read TGTGCCAGCAGCGGCGACCAGAACTACAATGAGCAGTTCTTC. Translation: CASSGDQNYNEQFF.

The rearrangement joins TRBV7-7 to TRBJ2-3, with D possibly matching TRBD2 (5 bases). The V gene lost 2 bases and the J gene lost 3 bases, with 15 bases spanning the gap. Germline CDR1 SSHAT, CDR2 FNYEAQ (reference sequence). The CDR3 totals 16 residues. The CDR3 region is CASSLSTGSGTDTQYF. CDR3 bases: TGTGCCAGCAGCTTATCTACGGGATCGGGAACAGATACGCAGTATTTT.

This chain connects TRBV5-1 to TRBJ2-7; D gene ambiguous. This CDR3 has 15 residues. Germline V gene data show CDR1 as SGHRS and CDR2 as YFSETQ. The germline V and J ends were trimmed by 0 bases and 0 bases, with 10 bases remaining between them. The CDR3 loop is CASSLGQSTSYEQYF. The CDR3 DNA follows: TGCGCCAGCAGCTTGGGGCAGTCAACCTCCTACGAGCAGTACTTC.

This chain links TRBV2 with TRBJ2-7, with 12 bases aligning to TRBD2. Germline CDR1 is SNHLY and CDR2 is FYNNEI. J gave up 5 bases and V 7 bases, and 12 bases lay outside the gene matches. This CDR3 is built from 16 residues. In DNA form, the CDR3 reads TGTGCCAGCACTTACGCTCGGACTAGCGGGGAGAACGAGCAGTACTTC. It specifies CASTYARTSGENEQYF.

The V and J genes are TRBV19 and TRBJ1-6; D is ambiguous. CDR3 length: 15 residues. Per the germline V gene, CDR1 is LNHDA and CDR2 is SQIVND (reference sequence). Trimming stripped 5 bases from V and 8 bases from J, with 16 bases between. The CDR3 region is CASSPFIKAHSPLHF. The CDR3 DNA sequence: TGTGCCAGTAGTCCCTTCATCAAGGCACATTCACCCCTCCACTTT.

The chain carries TRBV19 and TRBJ1-2, with 7 bases matching TRBD1. With V trimmed by 6 bases and J by 8 bases, 6 bases remained unmatched. The CDR3 length is 12 residues. Germline CDR1 is LNHDA and CDR2 is SQIVND (reference sequence). The CDR3 DNA reads as TGTGCCAGTAGGGGGACAGCGGACGGCTACACCTTC. Amino acid sequence: CASRGTADGYTF.

This clone was observed a single time. The CDR3 protein is CASGAPGSYEQYF. Here the CDR3 DNA reads TGTGCCAGCGGAGCCCCAGGGTCCTACGAGCAGTACTTC. This chain uses TRBV2 with TRBJ2-7, with D perhaps TRBD1 (5 bases). The CDR3 runs to 13 residues. V was cut by 8 bases and J by 1 base, with 12 bases left in between. Germline assignment: CDR1 SNHLY and CDR2 FYNNEI.

The chain employs TRBV15 and TRBJ1-1; maybe TRBD1 (6 bases). From germline, CDR1 is LNHNV and CDR2 YYDKDF (reference sequence). Trimming removed 3 bases from V and 1 base from J, with 6 bases in between. The length of the CDR3 is 13 residues. The CDR3 DNA sequence: TGTGCCACCAGCAGGACAGGGAACACTGAAGCTTTCTTT. Translated, it gives CATSRTGNTEAFF.

This rearrangement joins TRBV6-4 to TRBJ2-5; TRBD1 agrees at 8 bases. The CDR3 is 17 amino acids. Germline V gives CDR1 MRHNA, CDR2 SNTAGT. With 6 bases clipped from V and 0 bases from J, the junction kept 12 bases outside the gene matches. The CDR3 loop reads CASSFLPGQDYQETQYF. CDR3 DNA: TGTGCCAGCAGCTTTCTTCCGGGACAGGATTACCAAGAGACCCAGTACTTC.

This clone came up a few times. This chain uses TRBV6-5 with TRBJ1-1; possibly TRBD1 for D (5 bases). Germline assignment: CDR1 MNHEY and CDR2 SVGAGI. The ends were cut back, 6 bases at V and 0 bases at J, with 8 bases in the middle. The CDR3 covers 13 residues. Written as DNA, the CDR3 is TGTGCCAGCAGACGACAGTTGAACACTGAAGCTTTCTTT. Translation gives CASRRQLNTEAFF.

Turning to this clone: The junction departs from the called germline gene at one end, perhaps through a read error. The V call is TRBV5-6, the J call TRBJ2-6, with D hard to call. This CDR3 is 17 amino acids long. From germline, CDR1 is SGHDT and CDR2 YYEEEE. CDR3 sequence reads: CASSFFVRPSRANVLTF. The CDR3 coding sequence is TGTGCCAGCAGCTTTTTTGTTAGACCCTCTCGGGCCAACGTCCTGACTTTC. The variable domain in full, with the rest retrieved from reference TRBV5-6 and TRBJ2-6, is DAGVTQSPTHLIKTRGQQVTLRCSPKSGHDTVSWYQQALGQGPQFIFQYYEEEERQRGNFPDRFSGHQFPNYSSELNVNALLLGDSALYLCASSFFVRPSRANVLTFGAGSRLTVL.

The V and J genes are TRBV5-4 and TRBJ2-1; D gene ambiguous. Trimming pared 1 base from V and 5 bases from J, leaving 7 bases between. Germline V gives CDR1 SGHNT, CDR2 YYREEE (reference sequence). This CDR3 contains 13 residues. Written as DNA, the CDR3 is TGTGCCAGCAGCTTGCAAGCAAACAATGAGCAGTTCTTC. It encodes CASSLQANNEQFF.

This clone was picked up one time. Distinct nucleotide sequences in the sample also encode this CDR3. CDR3 residues: CAWSVPGLGGETQYF. The CDR3, as DNA: TGTGCCTGGAGTGTACCCGGGCTAGGAGGGGAGACCCAGTACTTC. The rearrangement joins TRBV30 to TRBJ2-5; weak D call: TRBD2 (6 bases). The CDR3 extends over 15 amino acids. Germline V lookup: CDR1 GTSNPN, CDR2 SVGIG (reference sequence). V was pared by 0 bases and J by 5 bases, with 16 bases between. The variable domain in full, completed from reference TRBV30 and TRBJ2-5, reads SQTIHQWPATLVQPVGSPLSLECTVEGTSNPNLYWYRQAAGRGLQLLFYSVGIGQISSEVPQNLSASRPQDRQFILSSKKLLLSDSGFYLCAWSVPGLGGETQYFGPGTRLLVL.

The chain uses TRBV7-9 and TRBJ2-3; the match to TRBD2 covers 12 bases. CDR3 size: 16 residues. J was trimmed by 3 bases and V by 5 bases; bases with no gene match: 6. The germline gives CDR1 SEHNR, CDR2 FQNEAQ (reference sequence). The CDR3 loop reads CASSRPTSGGTDTQYF. CDR3 DNA: TGTGCCAGCAGCCGTCCCACTAGCGGGGGGACAGATACGCAGTATTTT.

V and J are TRBV29-1 and TRBJ2-1; D ambiguous. The ends were cut back, 4 bases at V and 7 bases at J, with 11 bases in the middle. Germline CDR1 SQVTM, CDR2 ANQGSEA. This CDR3 is built from 12 residues. Written as DNA, the CDR3 is TGCAGCGTTGGGATACAGTTGAATGAGCAGTTCTTC. It specifies CSVGIQLNEQFF.

This clone came up a few times. V is TRBV9 and J is TRBJ1-1, with D possibly TRBD1 on 5 matching bases. The CDR3 extends over 16 amino acids. Trimming left V 4 bases short and J 2 bases short, with 18 bases between. The germline gives CDR1 SGDLS, CDR2 YYNGEE. The CDR3: CASSPRTGLVNTEAFF. The CDR3 DNA reads TGTGCCAGCAGCCCTCGGACGGGACTAGTCAACACTGAAGCTTTCTTT.

The chain employs TRBV9 and TRBJ2-1, with a possible D match to TRBD2 (6 bases). Germline values: CDR1 SGDLS, CDR2 YYNGEE. Deletions cut 2 bases from V and 5 bases from J, with 14 bases between. The length of the CDR3 is 15 residues. This CDR3 is CASSVWGDPDNEQFF. The CDR3 DNA is TGTGCCAGCAGCGTGTGGGGGGACCCGGACAATGAGCAGTTCTTC.

V and J are TRBV29-1 and TRBJ1-2; D remains unclear. Trimming cost V 3 bases and J 7 bases, with 3 bases left between them. The CDR3 extends over 9 amino acids. Germline CDR1 and CDR2: SQVTM and ANQGSEA. The CDR3 DNA sequence: TGCAGCGTTGAGGGTGGCTACACCTTC. Residues: CSVEGGYTF.

This clone has just one count. This chain connects TRBV29-1 to TRBJ2-3; 10 bases match TRBD2. The CDR3 runs 15 residues. The germline gives CDR1 SQVTM, CDR2 ANQGSEA. Unmatched junction bases numbered 12, after V lost 5 bases and J lost 7 bases. The CDR3 DNA follows: TGCAGCGTTAAGAGCGGGGGGGCTCTCCCCCATACGCAGTATTTT. This sequence encodes CSVKSGGALPHTQYF.